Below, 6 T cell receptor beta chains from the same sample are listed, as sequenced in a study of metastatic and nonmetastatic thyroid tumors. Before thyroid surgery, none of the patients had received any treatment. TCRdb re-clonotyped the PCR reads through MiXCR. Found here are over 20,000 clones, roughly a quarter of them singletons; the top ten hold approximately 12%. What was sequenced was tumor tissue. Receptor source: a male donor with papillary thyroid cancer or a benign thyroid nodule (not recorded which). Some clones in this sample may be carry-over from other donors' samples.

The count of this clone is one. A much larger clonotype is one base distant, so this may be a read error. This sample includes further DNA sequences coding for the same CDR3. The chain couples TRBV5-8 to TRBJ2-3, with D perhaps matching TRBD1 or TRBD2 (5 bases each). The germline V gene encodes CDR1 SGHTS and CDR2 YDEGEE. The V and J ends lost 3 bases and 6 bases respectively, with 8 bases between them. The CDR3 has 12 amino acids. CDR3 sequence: CASSWGPDTQYF. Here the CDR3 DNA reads TGTGCCAGCAGCTGGGGACCGGATACGCAGTATTTT. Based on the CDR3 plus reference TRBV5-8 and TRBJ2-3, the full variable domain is EAGVTQSPTHLIKTRGQQATLRCSPISGHTSVYWYQQALGLGLQFLLWYDEGEERNRGNFPPRFSGRQFPNYSSELNVNALELEDSALYLCASSWGPDTQYFGPGTRLTVL.

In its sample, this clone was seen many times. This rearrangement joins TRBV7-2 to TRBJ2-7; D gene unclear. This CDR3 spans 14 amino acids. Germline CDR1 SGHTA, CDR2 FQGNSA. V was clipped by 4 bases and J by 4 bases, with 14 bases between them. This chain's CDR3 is CASSSYLHYYEQYF. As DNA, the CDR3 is TGTGCCAGCAGCTCATACCTACACTATTACGAGCAGTACTTC.

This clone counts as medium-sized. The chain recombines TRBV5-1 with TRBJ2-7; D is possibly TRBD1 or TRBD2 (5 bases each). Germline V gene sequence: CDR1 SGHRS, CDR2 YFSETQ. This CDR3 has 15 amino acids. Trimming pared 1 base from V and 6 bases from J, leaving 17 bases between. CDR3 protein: CASSLRGDQSPEQYF. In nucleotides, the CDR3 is TGCGCCAGCAGCTTGAGAGGGGACCAGTCACCCGAGCAGTACTTC.

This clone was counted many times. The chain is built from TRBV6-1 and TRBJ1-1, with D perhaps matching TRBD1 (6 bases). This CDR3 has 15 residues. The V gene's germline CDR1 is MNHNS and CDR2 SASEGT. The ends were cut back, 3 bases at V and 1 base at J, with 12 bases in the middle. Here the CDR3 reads CASSEYEQGNTEAFF. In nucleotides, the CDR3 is TGTGCCAGCAGTGAGTATGAACAGGGGAACACTGAAGCTTTCTTT.

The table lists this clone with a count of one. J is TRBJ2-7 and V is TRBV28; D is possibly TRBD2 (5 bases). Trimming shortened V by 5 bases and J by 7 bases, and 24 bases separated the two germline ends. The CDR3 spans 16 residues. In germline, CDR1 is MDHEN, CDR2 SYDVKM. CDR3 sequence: CASSLQVRKYDYEQYV. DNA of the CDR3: TGTGCCAGCAGTCTCCAGGTCAGGAAATATGACTATGAGCAGTACGTC.

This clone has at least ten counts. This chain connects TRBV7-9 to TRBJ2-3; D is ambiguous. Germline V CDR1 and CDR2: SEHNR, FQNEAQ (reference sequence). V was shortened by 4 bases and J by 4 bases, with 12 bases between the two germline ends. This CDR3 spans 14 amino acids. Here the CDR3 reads CASSSTTIADTQYF. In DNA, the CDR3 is TGTGCCAGCAGCTCGACAACTATAGCAGATACGCAGTATTTT.